Only one count was recorded for the clone carrying this T cell receptor beta chain. Its antigen is not identified. Donors were systemically healthy Caucasian individuals from Russia aged about 6 to 95 years. This sample was included in a study of blood T cells in healthy people across ages. General study points: Leaving the PBMCs unsorted stopped any conclusive comparison of naive versus antigen-experienced cells.

A second PCR of about 6 to 12 cycles used a sample-barcoded 5' primer and a J-beta primer mix. Using its own MiXCR run on the 5' RACE reads, TCRdb lists one record per CDR3 protein. The sample comprises about 930,000 distinct CDR3 sequences, 25% to 35% of which are singletons, and about a tenth rests with the top ten. The CDR3 sequence is 16 residues long. Per the germline V gene, CDR1 is SEHNR and CDR2 is FQNEAQ (reference sequence). J gave up 0 bases and V 0 bases, and 4 bases lay outside the gene matches. Separately, the same data were catalogued under a study of T cells of mothers and their children.

The TCR sequence derives from a middle-aged woman in good health. The sequenced sample consisted of blood. This chain uses TRBV7-9 with TRBJ1-1; 7 bases are a match to TRBD1. The CDR3 bases are TGTGCCAGCAGCTTAGCGGAGGGGGCCCTGAACACTGAAGCTTTCTTT. It yields the protein CASSLAEGALNTEAFF.